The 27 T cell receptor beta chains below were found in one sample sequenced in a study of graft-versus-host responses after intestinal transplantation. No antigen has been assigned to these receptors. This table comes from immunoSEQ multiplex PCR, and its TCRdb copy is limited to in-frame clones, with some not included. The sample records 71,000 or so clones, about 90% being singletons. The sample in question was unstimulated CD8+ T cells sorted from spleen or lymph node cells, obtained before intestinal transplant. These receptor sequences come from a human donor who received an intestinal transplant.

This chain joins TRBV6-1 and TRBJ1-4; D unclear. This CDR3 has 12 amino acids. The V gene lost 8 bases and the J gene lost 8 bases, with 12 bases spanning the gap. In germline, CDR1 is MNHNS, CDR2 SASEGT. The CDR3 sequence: CASEAPGEKLFF. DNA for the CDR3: TGTGCCAGCGAAGCCCCCGGGGAAAAACTGTTTTTT.

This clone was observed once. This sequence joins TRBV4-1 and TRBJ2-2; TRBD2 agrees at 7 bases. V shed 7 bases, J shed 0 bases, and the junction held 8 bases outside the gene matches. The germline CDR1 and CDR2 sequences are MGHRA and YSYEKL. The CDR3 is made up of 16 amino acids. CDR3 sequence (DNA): TGCGCCAGCAACCTCTTCGGGGGGACGAACACCGGGGAGCTGTTTTTT. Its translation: CASNLFGGTNTGELFF.

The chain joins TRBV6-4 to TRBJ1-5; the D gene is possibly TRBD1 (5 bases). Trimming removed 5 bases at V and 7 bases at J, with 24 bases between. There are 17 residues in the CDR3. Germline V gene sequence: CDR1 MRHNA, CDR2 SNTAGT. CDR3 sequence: CASSKPPVLCSGQPQHF. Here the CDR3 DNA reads TGTGCCAGCAGTAAACCCCCAGTACTCTGCTCAGGGCAGCCCCAGCATTTT.

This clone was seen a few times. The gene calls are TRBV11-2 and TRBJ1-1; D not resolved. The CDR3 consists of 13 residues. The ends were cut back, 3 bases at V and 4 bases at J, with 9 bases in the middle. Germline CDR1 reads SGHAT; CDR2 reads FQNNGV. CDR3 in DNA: TGTGCCAGCAGCTTCTCAGGCCCCACTGAAGCTTTCTTT. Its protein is CASSFSGPTEAFF.

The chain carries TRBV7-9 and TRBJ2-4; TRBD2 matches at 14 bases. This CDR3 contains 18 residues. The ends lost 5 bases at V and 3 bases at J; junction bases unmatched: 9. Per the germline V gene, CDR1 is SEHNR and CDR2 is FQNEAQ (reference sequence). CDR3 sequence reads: CASSPRTSGGLVKNIQYF. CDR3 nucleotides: TGTGCCAGCAGCCCTCGGACTAGCGGGGGGTTAGTCAAAAACATTCAGTACTTC.

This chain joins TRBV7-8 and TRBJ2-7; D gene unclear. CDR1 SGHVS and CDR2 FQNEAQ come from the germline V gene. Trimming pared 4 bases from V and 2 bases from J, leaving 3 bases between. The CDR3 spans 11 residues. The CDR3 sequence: CASSSTYEQYF. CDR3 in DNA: TGTGCCAGCAGCTCAACCTACGAGCAGTACTTC.

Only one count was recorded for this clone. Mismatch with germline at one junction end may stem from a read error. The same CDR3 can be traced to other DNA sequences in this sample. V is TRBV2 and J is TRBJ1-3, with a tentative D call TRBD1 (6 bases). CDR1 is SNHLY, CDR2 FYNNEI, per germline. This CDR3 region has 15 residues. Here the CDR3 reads CASSEARGGRDTIYF. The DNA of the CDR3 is TGCGCCAGCAGTGAAGCGCGGGGGGGCCGGGACACCATATATTTT.

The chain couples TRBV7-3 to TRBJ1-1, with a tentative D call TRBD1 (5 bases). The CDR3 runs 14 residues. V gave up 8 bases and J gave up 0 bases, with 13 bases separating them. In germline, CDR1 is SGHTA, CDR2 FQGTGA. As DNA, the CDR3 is TGTGCCAGCTCACTGGGGGGTATGAACACTGAAGCTTTCTTT. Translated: CASSLGGMNTEAFF.

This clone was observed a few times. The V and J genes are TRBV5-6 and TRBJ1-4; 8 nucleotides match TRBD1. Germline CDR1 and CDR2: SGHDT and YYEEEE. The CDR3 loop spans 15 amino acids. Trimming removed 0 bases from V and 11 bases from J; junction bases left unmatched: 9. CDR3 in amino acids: CASSLDRQGPPKLFF. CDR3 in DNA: TGTGCCAGCAGCTTGGATAGACAGGGGCCCCCCAAACTGTTTTTT.

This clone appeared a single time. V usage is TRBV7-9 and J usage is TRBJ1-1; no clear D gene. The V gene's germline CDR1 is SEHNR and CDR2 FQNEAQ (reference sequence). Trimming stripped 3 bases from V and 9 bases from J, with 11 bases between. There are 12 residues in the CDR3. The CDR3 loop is CASSFDTGKAFF. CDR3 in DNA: TGTGCCAGCAGCTTTGATACCGGGAAAGCTTTCTTT. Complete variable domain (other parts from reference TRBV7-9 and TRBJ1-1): DTGVSQNPRHKITKRGQNVTFRCDPISEHNRLYWYRQTLGQGPEFLTYFQNEAQLEKSRLLSDRFSAERPKGSFSTLEIQRTEQGDSAMYLCASSFDTGKAFFGQGTRLTVV.

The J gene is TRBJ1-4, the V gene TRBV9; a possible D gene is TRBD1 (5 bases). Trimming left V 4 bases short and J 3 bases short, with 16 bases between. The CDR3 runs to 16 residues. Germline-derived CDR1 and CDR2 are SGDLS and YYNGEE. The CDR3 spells CASSPNDSPANEKLFF. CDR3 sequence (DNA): TGTGCCAGCAGCCCCAACGACAGCCCCGCTAATGAAAAACTGTTTTTT.

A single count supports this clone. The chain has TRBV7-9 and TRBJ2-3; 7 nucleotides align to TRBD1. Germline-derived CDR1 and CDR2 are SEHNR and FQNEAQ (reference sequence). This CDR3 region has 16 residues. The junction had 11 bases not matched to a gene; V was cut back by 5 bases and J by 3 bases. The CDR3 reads CASSKASTGSTDTQYF. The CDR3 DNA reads TGTGCCAGCAGCAAAGCATCGACAGGGTCGACAGATACGCAGTATTTT.

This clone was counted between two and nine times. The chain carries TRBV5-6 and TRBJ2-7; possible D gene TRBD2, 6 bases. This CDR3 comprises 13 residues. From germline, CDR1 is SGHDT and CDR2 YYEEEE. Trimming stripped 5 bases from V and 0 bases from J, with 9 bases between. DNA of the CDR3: TGTGCCAGCAGGATCGGGAGCTCCTACGAGCAGTACTTC. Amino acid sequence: CASRIGSSYEQYF.

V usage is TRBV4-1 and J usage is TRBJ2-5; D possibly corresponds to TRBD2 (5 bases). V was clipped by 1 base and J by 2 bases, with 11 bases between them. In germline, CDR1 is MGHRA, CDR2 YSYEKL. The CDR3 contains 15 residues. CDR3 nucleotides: TGCGCCAGCAGCCAAGGTCGGGGTTCTCAAGAGACCCAGTACTTC. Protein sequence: CASSQGRGSQETQYF.

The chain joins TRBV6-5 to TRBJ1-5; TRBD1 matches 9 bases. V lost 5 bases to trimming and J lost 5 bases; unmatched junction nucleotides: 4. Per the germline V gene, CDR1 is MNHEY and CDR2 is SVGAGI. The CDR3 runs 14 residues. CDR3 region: CASSVTGGYQPQHF. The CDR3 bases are TGTGCCAGCAGTGTGACAGGGGGGTATCAGCCCCAGCATTTT.

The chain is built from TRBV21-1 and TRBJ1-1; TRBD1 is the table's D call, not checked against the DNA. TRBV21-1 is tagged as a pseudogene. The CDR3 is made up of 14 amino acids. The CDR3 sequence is CASSKSQGGTEAFF. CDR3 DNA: TGTGCCAGCAGCAAAAGTCAGGGGGGCACTGAAGCTTTCTTT.

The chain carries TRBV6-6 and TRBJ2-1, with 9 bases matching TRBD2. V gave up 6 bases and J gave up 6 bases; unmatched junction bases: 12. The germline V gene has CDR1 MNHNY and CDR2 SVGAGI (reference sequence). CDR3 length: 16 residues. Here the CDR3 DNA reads TGTGCCAGCAGCCTCCCTAGCGGGGAACTTGGCAATGAGCAGTTCTTC. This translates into CASSLPSGELGNEQFF.

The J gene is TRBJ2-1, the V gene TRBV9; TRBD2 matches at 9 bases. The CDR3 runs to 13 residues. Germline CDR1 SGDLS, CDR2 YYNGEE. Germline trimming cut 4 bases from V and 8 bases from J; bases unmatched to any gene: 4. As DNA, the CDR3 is TGTGCCAGCAGCCCGCGGGGGGGGGATGAGCAGTTCTTC. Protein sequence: CASSPRGGDEQFF.

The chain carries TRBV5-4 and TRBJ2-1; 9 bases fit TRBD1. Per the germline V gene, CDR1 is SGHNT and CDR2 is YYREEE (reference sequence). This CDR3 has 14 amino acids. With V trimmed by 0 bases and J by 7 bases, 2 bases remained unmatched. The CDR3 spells CASSLAQGANEQFF. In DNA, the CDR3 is TGTGCCAGCAGCTTGGCACAGGGGGCAAATGAGCAGTTCTTC.

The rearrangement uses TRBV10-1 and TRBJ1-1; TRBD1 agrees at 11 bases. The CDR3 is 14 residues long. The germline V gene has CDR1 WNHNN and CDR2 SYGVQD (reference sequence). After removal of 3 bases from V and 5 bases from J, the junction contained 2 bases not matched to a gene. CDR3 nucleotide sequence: TGCGCCAGCAGTGAAGGGACAGGGGGGACTGAAGCTTTCTTT. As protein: CASSEGTGGTEAFF.

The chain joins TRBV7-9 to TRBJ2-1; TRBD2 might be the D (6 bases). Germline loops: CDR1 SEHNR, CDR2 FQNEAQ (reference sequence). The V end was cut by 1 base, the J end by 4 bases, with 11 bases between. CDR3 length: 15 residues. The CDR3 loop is CASSLEAGPYNEQFF. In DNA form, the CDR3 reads TGTGCCAGCAGCTTAGAAGCGGGCCCATACAATGAGCAGTTCTTC.

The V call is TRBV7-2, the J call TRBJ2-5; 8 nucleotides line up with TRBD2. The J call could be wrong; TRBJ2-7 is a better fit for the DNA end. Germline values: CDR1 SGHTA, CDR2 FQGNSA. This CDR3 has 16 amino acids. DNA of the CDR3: TGTGCCAGCAGCTGGGGGGTAAGCGGGGGATTTAACGAGCAGTACTTC. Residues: CASSWGVSGGFNEQYF.

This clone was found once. This CDR3 is CATRGGPLSGNTIYF. The CDR3 nucleotides read TGTGCCACCCGCGGGGGTCCCCTCTCTGGAAACACCATATATTTT. V is TRBV6-4 and J is TRBJ1-3, with D perhaps matching TRBD1 (5 bases). Germline CDR1 reads MRHNA; CDR2 reads SNTAGT. V shed 10 bases and J shed 0 bases, with 16 bases lying between them. This CDR3 spans 15 amino acids.

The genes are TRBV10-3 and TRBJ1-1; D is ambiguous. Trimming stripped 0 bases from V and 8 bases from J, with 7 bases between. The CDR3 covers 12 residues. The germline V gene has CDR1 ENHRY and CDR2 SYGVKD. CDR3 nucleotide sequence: TGTGCCATCAGTGAGTCAGCCCAAGAAGCTTTCTTT. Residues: CAISESAQEAFF.

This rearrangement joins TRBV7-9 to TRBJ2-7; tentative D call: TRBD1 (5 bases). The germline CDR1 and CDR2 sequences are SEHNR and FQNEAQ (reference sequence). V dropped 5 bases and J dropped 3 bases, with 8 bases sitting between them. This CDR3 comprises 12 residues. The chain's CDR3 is CASSPGFYEQYF. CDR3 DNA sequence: TGTGCCAGCAGCCCAGGGTTCTACGAGCAGTACTTC.

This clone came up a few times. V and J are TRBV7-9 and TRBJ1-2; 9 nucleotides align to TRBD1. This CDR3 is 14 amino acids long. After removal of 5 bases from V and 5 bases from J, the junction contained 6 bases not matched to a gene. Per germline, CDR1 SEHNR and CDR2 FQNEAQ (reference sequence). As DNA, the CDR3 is TGTGCCAGCAGCCCACCGGGACAGGGTTATGGCTACACCTTC. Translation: CASSPPGQGYGYTF.

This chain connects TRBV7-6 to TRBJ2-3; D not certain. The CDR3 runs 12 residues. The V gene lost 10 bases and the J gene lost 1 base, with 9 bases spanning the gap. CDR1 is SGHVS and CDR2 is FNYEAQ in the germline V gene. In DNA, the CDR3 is TGTGCCACTAGGAGCGGCACAGATACGCAGTATTTT. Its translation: CATRSGTDTQYF.